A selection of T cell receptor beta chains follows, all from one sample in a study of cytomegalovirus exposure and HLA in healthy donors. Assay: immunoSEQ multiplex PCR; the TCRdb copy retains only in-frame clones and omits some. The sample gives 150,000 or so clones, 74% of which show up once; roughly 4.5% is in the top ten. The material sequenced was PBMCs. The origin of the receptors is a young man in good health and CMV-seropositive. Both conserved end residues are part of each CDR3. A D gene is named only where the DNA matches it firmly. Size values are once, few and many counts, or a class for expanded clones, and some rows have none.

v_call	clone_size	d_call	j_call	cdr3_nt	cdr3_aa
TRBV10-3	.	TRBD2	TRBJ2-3	TGTGCCATCAGGAAGTCAGCGGGGGAGAGCACAGATACGCAGTATTTT	CAIRKSAGESTDTQYF
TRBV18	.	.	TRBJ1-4	TGTGCCAGCTCACCACTGACAACTGCAACTAATGAAAAACTGTTTTTT	CASSPLTTATNEKLFF
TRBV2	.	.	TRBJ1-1	TGTGCCAGCCAACAGGGCCCGAACACTGAAGCTTTCTTT	CASQQGPNTEAFF
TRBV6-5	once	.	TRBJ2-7	TGTGCCAGCAGTTACTCGGGGAGCTCCTACGAGCAGTACTTC	CASSYSGSSYEQYF
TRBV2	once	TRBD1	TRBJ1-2	TGTGCCAGCAGTGAATTTCAGGGGGTGGTAGGCTACACCTTC	CASSEFQGVVGYTF
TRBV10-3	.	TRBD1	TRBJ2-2	TGTGCCATCAGTGATTGGACAGGGGGTCCCGGGGAGCTGTTTTTT	CAISDWTGGPGELFF
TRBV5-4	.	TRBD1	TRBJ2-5	TGTGCCAGCAGCTTGGGGAGGCCCGGGACAGGAGAGACCCAGTACTTC	CASSLGRPGTGETQYF
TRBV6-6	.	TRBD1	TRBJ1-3	TGTGCCAGCCGCGGACAGGGCGGGGGAAACACCATATATTTT	CASRGQGGGNTIYF
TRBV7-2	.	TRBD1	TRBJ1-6	TGTGCCAGCAGCGGACAGGGGGCCTCACCCCTCCACTTT	CASSGQGASPLHF
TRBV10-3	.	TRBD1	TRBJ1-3	TGTGCCATCGGACAGGGCCTGGGATGGGGAAACACCATATATTTT	CAIGQGLGWGNTIYF
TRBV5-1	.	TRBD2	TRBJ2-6	TGCGCCAGCAGCTTGACGACTAGCGGGGCTGGGGCCAACGTCCTGACTTTC	CASSLTTSGAGANVLTF
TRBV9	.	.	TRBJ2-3	TGTGCCAGCAGCGCCACTAGGTACACAGATACGCAGTATTTT	CASSATRYTDTQYF
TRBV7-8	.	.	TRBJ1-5	TGTGCCAGCAGCCCCCGAGCCTCTAATCAGCCCCAGCATTTT	CASSPRASNQPQHF
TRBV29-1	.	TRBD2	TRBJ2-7	TGCAGCGTGCCTGCGAGGCGGGAGGCCGCCTACGAGCAGTACTTC	CSVPARREAAYEQYF
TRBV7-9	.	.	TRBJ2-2	TGTGCCAGCAGAGAATCGGCCGGGGAGCTGTTTTTT	CASRESAGELFF
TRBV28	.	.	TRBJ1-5	TGTGCCAGCAGTCCTAGTGGGGGGAGCAATCAGCCCCAGCATTTT	CASSPSGGSNQPQHF
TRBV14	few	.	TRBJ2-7	TGTGCCAGCAGCCAAGCAAGGGGCGGAAGCTCCTACGAGCAGTACTTC	CASSQARGGSSYEQYF
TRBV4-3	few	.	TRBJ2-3	TGCGCCAGCAGCCGTGGGGGGGATACGCAGTATTTT	CASSRGGDTQYF
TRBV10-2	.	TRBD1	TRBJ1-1	TGCGCCAGCAGAACGACAGGGGCTGTGAGTGAAGCTTTCTTT	CASRTTGAVSEAFF
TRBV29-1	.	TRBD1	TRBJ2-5	TGCAGCGTTTCGAATCTACAGGGGGCAGCAGGGACCCAGTACTTC	CSVSNLQGAAGTQYF
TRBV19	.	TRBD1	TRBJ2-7	TGTGCCAGACTACCGGGACAGCCCCACGAGCAGTACTTC	CARLPGQPHEQYF
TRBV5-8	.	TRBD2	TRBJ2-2	TGTGCCAGCAGCCTCACTAGCGGGGGGAACACCGGGGAGCTGTTTTTT	CASSLTSGGNTGELFF
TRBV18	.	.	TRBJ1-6	TGTGCCAGCTCCCTGGGCCCGAGCTCCTATAATTCACCCCTCCACTTT	CASSLGPSSYNSPLHF
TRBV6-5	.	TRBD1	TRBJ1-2	TGTGCCAGCAGCCCGACAGGGGGCATCTATGGCTACACCTTC	CASSPTGGIYGYTF
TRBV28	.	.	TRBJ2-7	TGTGCCAGCAGTTTCCTACAGGGTGACGAGCAGTACTTC	CASSFLQGDEQYF
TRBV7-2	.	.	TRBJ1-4	TGTGCCAGCAGCTTATACTTCCAGGCGCGGGCTAATGAAAAACTGTTTTTT	CASSLYFQARANEKLFF
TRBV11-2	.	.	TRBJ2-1	TGTGCCAGCAGCGTCGACAGTAGCTCCTACAATGAGCAGTTCTTC	CASSVDSSSYNEQFF
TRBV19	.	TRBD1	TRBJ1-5	TGTGCCAGTAGTATATCCCGGGACAGGCCTCTTCAGCCCCAGCATTTT	CASSISRDRPLQPQHF
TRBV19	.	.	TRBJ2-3	TGTGCCAGTAGTATGCGGGGCACCACAGATACGCAGTATTTT	CASSMRGTTDTQYF
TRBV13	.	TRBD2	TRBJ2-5	TGTGCCAGCAGCTTAAGGCTAGCGGGGGGCCCCGAGACCCAGTACTTC	CASSLRLAGGPETQYF
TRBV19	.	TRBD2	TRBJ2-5	TGTGCCAGTAGTATGGTGCTAGCGGGGGGAAAAGAGACCCAGTACTTC	CASSMVLAGGKETQYF
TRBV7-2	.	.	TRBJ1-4	TGTGCCAGCAGCTCCTCGACATCCTCTGAAAAACTGTTTTTT	CASSSSTSSEKLFF
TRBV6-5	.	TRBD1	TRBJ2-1	TGTGCCAGCCAGACAGGGCGGTACAATGAGCAGTTCTTC	CASQTGRYNEQFF
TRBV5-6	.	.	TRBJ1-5	TGTGCCAGCAGCTTGACAGGTTCGAATCAGCCCCAGCATTTT	CASSLTGSNQPQHF
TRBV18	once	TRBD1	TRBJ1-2	TGTGCCAGCTCACCACCGACCGGCAGGGGGGATGGCTACACCTTC	CASSPPTGRGDGYTF
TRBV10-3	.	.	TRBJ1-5	TGTGCCATCAGTGAGTCGACACAGGGCAATCAGCCCCAGCATTTT	CAISESTQGNQPQHF
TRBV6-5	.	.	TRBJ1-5	TGTGCCAGCAGTTACTCGGGGCAGCACAATCAGCCCCAGCATTTT	CASSYSGQHNQPQHF
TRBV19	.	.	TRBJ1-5	TGTGCCAGTGGCTTAGCGGGTTTTGGCAATCAGCCCCAGCATTTT	CASGLAGFGNQPQHF
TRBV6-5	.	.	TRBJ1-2	TGTGCCAGCAGTTACAAGGGGCCTCCCAGCTATGGCTACACCTTC	CASSYKGPPSYGYTF
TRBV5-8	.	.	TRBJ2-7	TGTGCCAGCAGCTTGGACTACTACGAGCAGTACTTC	CASSLDYYEQYF
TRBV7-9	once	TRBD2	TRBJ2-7	TGTGCCAGCAGCTTAGGTGGACTAGCGGACTACGAGCAGTACTTC	CASSLGGLADYEQYF
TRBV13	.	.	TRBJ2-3	TGTGCCAGCAGCCTGAAGGAGGGAACAGATACGCAGTATTTT	CASSLKEGTDTQYF